The rows below give T cell receptor beta chains drawn from one sample of a study of CD8 T cell repertoires and HIV-1 epitope variants. These TCRs' antigens remain unknown. The repertoire was sequenced with immunoSEQ multiplex PCR; TCRdb's copy has only in-frame clones and lacks some. The table includes thousands of clones, 68% detected once. The sample comprised cultured CD8+ T cells derived from PBMCs. The receptor source for this set is a male donor with HIV. Each CDR3 is given with its conserved first and last residue. A D gene is named only where the DNA matches it firmly. For some rows the clone size is stated as once, few or many, or as a class when expanded; others skip it.

clone_size j_call d_call v_call cdr3_aa cdr3_nt
- TRBJ2-7 TRBD2 TRBV6-1 CASSATSGGAGNEQYF TGTGCCAGCAGTGCTACTAGCGGGGGGGCCGGCAACGAGCAGTACTTC
few TRBJ2-7 TRBD2 TRBV6-5 CASGLAGSEQYF TGTGCCTCGGGACTAGCGGGAAGCGAGCAGTACTTC
- TRBJ2-7 TRBD2 TRBV6-1 CASGGLTGGGEQYF TGTGCCAGCGGGGGTTTGACGGGAGGCGGGGAGCAGTACTTC
- TRBJ1-1 TRBD1 TRBV4-3 CASSSQDRVTEAFF TGCGCCAGCAGCTCACAGGACAGGGTCACTGAAGCTTTCTTT
few TRBJ2-3 TRBD2 TRBV15 CATSSTSGGADTQYF TGTGCCACCAGCAGTACTAGCGGGGGGGCAGATACGCAGTATTTT
- TRBJ2-3 - TRBV27 CASSLGGGADTDTQYF TGTGCCAGCAGTTTAGGTGGGGGCGCGGACACAGATACGCAGTATTTT
- TRBJ1-5 - TRBV6-5 CASSYSSNQPQHF TGTGCCAGCAGTTACTCTAGCAATCAGCCCCAGCATTTT
few TRBJ1-2 - TRBV7-9 CASSYPTTGTYGYTF TGTGCCAGCAGCTACCCAACGACGGGGACTTATGGCTACACCTTC
- TRBJ2-7 - TRBV27 CASSQGPYEQYF TGTGCCAGCAGCCAGGGGCCCTACGAGCAGTACTTC
- TRBJ2-3 TRBD1 TRBV10-3 CAIKIGQGSTDTQYF TGTGCCATCAAGATAGGACAGGGAAGCACAGATACGCAGTATTTT
- TRBJ2-1 TRBD2 TRBV10-3 CASLASGSSNEQFF TGTGCCAGCCTGGCCAGCGGGAGTTCAAATGAGCAGTTCTTC
- TRBJ2-7 TRBD1 TRBV18 CASSPRSGTGSGEQYF TGTGCCAGCTCACCACGCTCCGGGACAGGTTCGGGTGAGCAGTACTTC
once TRBJ1-2 TRBD1 TRBV7-8 CASSLVGAGGDYGYTF TGTGCCAGCAGCTTAGTCGGGGCAGGGGGTGACTATGGCTACACCTTC
- TRBJ1-5 - TRBV5-1 CASSPGADQPQHF TGCGCCAGCAGCCCGGGGGCCGATCAGCCCCAGCATTTT
- TRBJ2-7 TRBD1 TRBV10-3 CAISVGGQGGEQYF TGTGCCATCAGTGTGGGAGGACAGGGGGGCGAGCAGTACTTC
- TRBJ2-7 - TRBV23-1 CASSQSGDGAAIYEQYF TGCGCCAGCAGTCAATCGGGGGACGGGGCAGCGATCTACGAGCAGTACTTC